This record looks at one TCR beta chain sequence and its context. Its antigen is unknown. The assay was immunoSEQ multiplex PCR, and TCRdb's table has in-frame clones only and misses some. The table includes 2 million to 2.5 million clones, more than 85% detected once. The data were obtained in a study of shared clonotypes between healthy human individuals. This CDR3 is 16 amino acids long. With 7 bases removed from V and 0 bases from J, the gap between germline ends came to 15 bases. The germline gives CDR1 SNHLY, CDR2 FYNNEI. General study results and limits: Larger richness was generally estimated for naive than memory subsets.

This chain links TRBV2 with TRBJ1-4; D not certain. This TCR was sampled from a young man in good health. Some clones in this sample may be carry-over from other donors' samples. Source material: naive CD4+ T cells from PBMCs. This sample's subset: CD45RA+ positively selected. This CDR3 is CASTARHPATNEKLFF. The CDR3 DNA follows: TGTGCCAGCACCGCAAGGCATCCTGCAACTAATGAAAAACTGTTTTTT.